A selection of T cell receptor beta chains follows, all from one sample in a study of T cell responses to AZD1222 COVID-19 vaccine. TCRdb keeps only in-frame clones here, not all; method: immunoSEQ multiplex PCR. Among under 250,000 clones listed, 85% to 95% were seen once. The sequencing here drew on peripheral blood, taken on day 0 of MenACWY control vaccination. These receptors came from an adult in good health. CDR3s include the opening cysteine and the closing phenylalanine or tryptophan. Each record gives: CDR3 length, D gene, clone size, V gene, J gene, CDR3 protein, CDR3 DNA. The D gene is left open where the match is weak. Where a row states a size, it is once, few, many or the class of an expanded clone; other rows omit it.

length: 12; D: -; size: once; V: TRBV3-1/TRBV3-2; J: TRBJ1-1; CDR3: CASSEDGNEAFF; DNA: TGTGCCAGCAGCGAGGATGGGAATGAAGCTTTCTTT
length: 11; D: -; size: once; V: TRBV10-3; J: TRBJ2-5; CDR3: CATRHQETQYF; DNA: TGTGCCACTCGACACCAAGAGACCCAGTACTTC
length: 18; D: -; size: -; V: TRBV6-2/TRBV6-3; J: TRBJ1-5; CDR3: CASSYTRVEVYGKQPQHF; DNA: TGTGCCAGCAGTTACACGAGAGTAGAAGTGTACGGGAAACAGCCCCAGCATTTT
length: 15; D: -; size: -; V: TRBV15; J: TRBJ1-2; CDR3: CATSRDWADNYGYTF; DNA: TGTGCCACCAGCAGAGATTGGGCGGACAACTATGGCTACACCTTC
length: 16; D: -; size: -; V: TRBV5-1; J: TRBJ2-1; CDR3: CASSLYRVASYNEQFF; DNA: TGCGCCAGCAGCTTATACAGGGTGGCCTCCTACAATGAGCAGTTCTTC
length: 17; D: -; size: -; V: TRBV28; J: TRBJ1-5; CDR3: CASSSPGQPVSNQPQHF; DNA: TGTGCCAGCAGTTCCCCCGGACAGCCTGTTAGCAATCAGCCCCAGCATTTT
length: 16; D: TRBD2; size: -; V: TRBV5-6; J: TRBJ2-3; CDR3: CASSKAGGLVPDTQYF; DNA: TGTGCCAGCAGCAAAGCGGGGGGGCTGGTCCCAGATACGCAGTATTTT
length: 18; D: TRBD1; size: -; V: TRBV19; J: TRBJ2-4; CDR3: CASCPGTGRSLAKNIQYF; DNA: TGTGCCAGTTGTCCCGGGACAGGGCGTAGTCTAGCCAAAAACATTCAGTACTTC
length: 15; D: -; size: -; V: TRBV7-2; J: TRBJ2-5; CDR3: CASSPHQGPGETQYF; DNA: TGTGCCAGCAGCCCCCACCAGGGGCCGGGAGAGACCCAGTACTTC
length: 17; D: TRBD1; size: once; V: TRBV10-3; J: TRBJ1-4; CDR3: CAISTGQGKRTNEKLFF; DNA: TGTGCCATCAGCACTGGACAGGGGAAGCGGACTAATGAAAAACTGTTTTTT
length: 14; D: TRBD1; size: -; V: TRBV6-5; J: TRBJ1-5; CDR3: CASSRDSWSRAQHF; DNA: TGTGCCAGCAGTCGGGACAGCTGGTCGAGGGCCCAGCATTTT
length: 12; D: -; size: -; V: TRBV4-2; J: TRBJ1-4; CDR3: CASSQDGDGLFF; DNA: TGTGCCAGCAGCCAAGATGGGGACGGGCTGTTTTTT
length: 15; D: -; size: once; V: TRBV6-5; J: TRBJ2-7; CDR3: CASSPSGGDGYEQYF; DNA: TGTGCCAGCAGTCCCTCCGGCGGAGACGGCTACGAGCAGTACTTC
length: 13; D: -; size: -; V: TRBV7-2; J: TRBJ2-3; CDR3: CASSLGSTDTQYF; DNA: TGTGCCAGCAGCTTAGGGTCCACAGATACGCAGTATTTT
length: 15; D: -; size: -; V: TRBV16; J: TRBJ1-3; CDR3: CASSQYPGTSNTIYF; DNA: TGTGCCAGCAGCCAATACCCAGGGACCTCAAACACCATATATTTT
length: 16; D: -; size: -; V: TRBV12-5; J: TRBJ2-1; CDR3: CASGLVLHVSYNEQFF; DNA: TGTGCTAGTGGTTTGGTACTGCATGTCTCCTACAATGAGCAGTTCTTC
length: 17; D: TRBD1; size: -; V: TRBV2; J: TRBJ2-7; CDR3: CASSEVRWGDRGTEQYF; DNA: TGTGCCAGCAGTGAAGTTCGGTGGGGGGACAGGGGTACCGAGCAGTACTTC
length: 16; D: TRBD1; size: -; V: TRBV6-6; J: TRBJ2-1; CDR3: CASSYVGGTGDNEQFF; DNA: TGTGCCAGCAGTTACGTCGGTGGGACAGGGGACAATGAGCAGTTCTTC
length: 13; D: -; size: -; V: TRBV2; J: TRBJ1-1; CDR3: CASRGLPNTEAFF; DNA: TGTGCCAGCAGAGGCCTGCCGAACACTGAAGCTTTCTTT
length: 15; D: -; size: -; V: TRBV3-1/TRBV3-2; J: TRBJ1-3; CDR3: CASSPTTSSGNTIYF; DNA: TGTGCCAGCAGTCCGACAACGAGCTCTGGAAACACCATATATTTT
length: 14; D: TRBD2; size: -; V: TRBV11-2; J: TRBJ2-1; CDR3: CASSSQRGYNEQFF; DNA: TGTGCCAGCAGCTCCCAGCGGGGGTACAATGAGCAGTTCTTC
length: 16; D: -; size: -; V: TRBV27; J: TRBJ1-6; CDR3: CASSFDERRSNSPLHF; DNA: TGTGCCAGCAGTTTCGATGAGCGGAGGTCTAATTCACCCCTCCACTTT
length: 14; D: TRBD1; size: -; V: TRBV6-5; J: TRBJ1-1; CDR3: CASRGTGEGTEAFF; DNA: TGTGCCAGCAGGGGGACAGGGGAAGGGACTGAAGCTTTCTTT
length: 12; D: -; size: -; V: TRBV30; J: TRBJ1-1; CDR3: CAWSWGATEAFF; DNA: TGTGCCTGGAGTTGGGGGGCCACTGAAGCTTTCTTT
length: 16; D: TRBD1; size: -; V: TRBV28; J: TRBJ2-1; CDR3: CASRATGRKWSDEQFF; DNA: TGTGCCAGCAGGGCGACAGGGCGGAAGTGGAGCGATGAGCAGTTCTTC
length: 13; D: -; size: -; V: TRBV7-9; J: TRBJ1-5; CDR3: CASSLGGGQPQHF; DNA: TGTGCCAGCAGCTTAGGGGGAGGTCAGCCCCAGCATTTT
length: 13; D: -; size: -; V: TRBV24-1; J: TRBJ1-5; CDR3: CATSGGQHQPQHF; DNA: TGTGCCACCAGTGGTGGGCAGCACCAGCCCCAGCATTTT
length: 14; D: -; size: -; V: TRBV5-1; J: TRBJ1-1; CDR3: CASSPDPGNTEAFF; DNA: TGCGCCAGCAGCCCGGACCCAGGGAACACTGAAGCTTTCTTT
length: 15; D: -; size: -; V: TRBV5-4; J: TRBJ1-5; CDR3: CASSTTPGQSQPQHF; DNA: TGTGCCAGCAGTACCACCCCGGGACAATCGCAGCCCCAGCATTTT
length: 14; D: -; size: once; V: TRBV28; J: TRBJ2-7; CDR3: CASSFVGAPYEQYF; DNA: TGTGCCAGCAGTTTCGTTGGGGCCCCCTACGAGCAGTACTTC
length: 13; D: -; size: -; V: TRBV6-6; J: TRBJ2-3; CDR3: CATDARHTDTQYF; DNA: TGTGCCACCGACGCGAGGCACACAGATACGCAGTATTTT
length: 16; D: -; size: -; V: TRBV5-6; J: TRBJ2-5; CDR3: CASSLLGAGAEETQYF; DNA: TGTGCCAGCAGCTTGCTTGGGGCGGGGGCAGAAGAGACCCAGTACTTC
length: 14; D: -; size: -; V: TRBV7-2; J: TRBJ2-7; CDR3: CASSLVLETYEQYF; DNA: TGTGCCAGCAGCTTAGTCTTGGAAACCTACGAGCAGTACTTC
length: 14; D: TRBD2; size: -; V: TRBV7-2; J: TRBJ2-7; CDR3: CASSSGLAGVVQYF; DNA: TGTGCCAGCAGCTCTGGACTAGCGGGGGTGGTGCAGTACTTC
length: 13; D: -; size: -; V: TRBV5-1; J: TRBJ1-1; CDR3: CASSWEVNTEAFF; DNA: TGCGCCAGCAGCTGGGAGGTGAACACTGAAGCTTTCTTT
length: 14; D: -; size: -; V: TRBV28; J: TRBJ2-1; CDR3: CASSSASAYRQQFF; DNA: TGTGCCAGCAGCTCCGCTAGCGCCTACCGTCAGCAGTTCTTC
length: 13; D: -; size: -; V: TRBV29-1; J: TRBJ2-3; CDR3: CSVERGTTDTQYF; DNA: TGCAGCGTTGAGCGGGGCACCACAGATACGCAGTATTTT
length: 16; D: TRBD1; size: once; V: TRBV11-2; J: TRBJ2-5; CDR3: CASSLVAWTGKETQYF; DNA: TGTGCCAGCAGCTTAGTGGCGTGGACAGGAAAAGAGACCCAGTACTTC
length: 13; D: -; size: once; V: TRBV5-1; J: TRBJ1-2; CDR3: CASSLAQSYGYTF; DNA: TGCGCCAGCAGCTTGGCCCAATCCTATGGCTACACCTTC
length: 15; D: TRBD2; size: few; V: TRBV2; J: TRBJ2-1; CDR3: CASLEGLGPYNEQFF; DNA: TGTGCCAGCCTCGAGGGACTAGGCCCTTACAATGAGCAGTTCTTC
length: 14; D: TRBD1; size: -; V: TRBV19; J: TRBJ1-1; CDR3: CASTRQGTDTEAFF; DNA: TGTGCCAGCACCCGACAGGGAACGGACACTGAAGCTTTCTTT
length: 13; D: -; size: -; V: TRBV12-3/TRBV12-4; J: TRBJ1-1; CDR3: CASRLTVNTEAFF; DNA: TGTGCCAGCAGGCTCACAGTGAACACTGAAGCTTTCTTT
length: 14; D: TRBD1; size: -; V: TRBV29-1; J: TRBJ1-5; CDR3: CSVAQGAGNQPQHF; DNA: TGCAGCGTTGCACAGGGGGCAGGCAATCAGCCCCAGCATTTT
length: 17; D: -; size: -; V: TRBV9; J: TRBJ1-6; CDR3: CASSATGTTDYNSPLHF; DNA: TGTGCCAGCAGCGCTACAGGGACAACGGATTATAATTCACCCCTCCACTTT
length: 16; D: -; size: -; V: TRBV4-2; J: TRBJ1-6; CDR3: CASSQGQGSNNSPLHF; DNA: TGTGCCAGCAGCCAAGGCCAGGGCAGCAATAATTCACCCCTCCACTTT
length: 16; D: TRBD1; size: -; V: TRBV7-8; J: TRBJ1-1; CDR3: CASSLATGTVNTEAFF; DNA: TGTGCCAGCAGCTTGGCGACCGGGACAGTGAACACTGAAGCTTTCTTT
length: 15; D: -; size: -; V: TRBV3-1/TRBV3-2; J: TRBJ1-1; CDR3: CASSQVSTVNTEAFF; DNA: TGTGCCAGCAGCCAAGTGTCGACAGTGAACACTGAAGCTTTCTTT
length: 15; D: -; size: -; V: TRBV7-3; J: TRBJ2-1; CDR3: CASSLTGGGNNEQFF; DNA: TGTGCCAGCAGCTTAACAGGAGGCGGGAACAATGAGCAGTTCTTC